This TCR beta chain was captured by sequencing in a study of T cells in Graves' hyperthyroidism and ophthalmopathy (dated by TCRdb to the late 2010s). Regarding the study in general: Peripheral blood samples were taken at initial diagnosis, before any treatment was given. To identify distinguishing TCR V-J signatures, a discovery cohort of about a hundred patients was used, comprising approximately 40 with Graves' ophthalmopathy and 55 to 65 with stable Graves' hyperthyroidism. Prospective prediction of ophthalmopathy was tested in an independent validation cohort consisting of some 19 hyperthyroidism patients and more than 15 patients who later progressed to ophthalmopathy. For training and testing, the 95 to 100 patients in the discovery cohort were randomly divided in a 7:3 ratio. In roughly six Graves' hyperthyroidism patients, the study also compared T-cell repertoires from thyroid tissue with T-cell repertoires from blood. Following sampling, methimazole starting at 30 mg daily was given to hyperthyroidism patients, and high-dose intravenous methylprednisolone was given to ophthalmopathy patients. The paper reports TCR Vbeta CDR3 sequencing of approximately 130 peripheral blood samples: around 45 ophthalmopathy, fewer than 85 hyperthyroidism and roughly 17 progressor patients. Broader findings and caveats from the paper: No statistical method was used to set the sample size in advance, and investigators knew the group allocation. In validation, the model predicted progression to ophthalmopathy with 55% to 71% sensitivity and less than 80% specificity, a median of roughly seven months before onset. Ophthalmopathy was separated from stable hyperthyroidism by a 13 V-J signature model, with 87.88% sensitivity and 81% to 83% specificity obtained in cross-validation and 80%/75% obtained in testing. Most expanded thyroid clonotypes (frequency above 0.001) were also detected in blood, suggesting blood repertoires may reflect thyroid immune responses.

In the ophthalmopathy patients, disease was moderately to severely active, with a Clinical Activity Score of 3 or more, a NOSPECS grade of 4 or more, and a duration of less than 3 months. Exclusion was applied to patients with uncontrolled infections, other autoimmune diseases, pregnancy or lactation. Diagnoses were established on the basis of clinical symptoms, serum thyroxine and TRAb, thyroid ultrasound, and orbital computed tomography. PBMCs were isolated from roughly 10 ml of fresh peripheral blood by Ficoll-Paque density gradient centrifugation. Total RNA was extracted with Trizol reagent, and quality was checked on an Agilent 2100 Bioanalyzer. Amplification of TCR beta CDR3 regions was carried out from RNA transcripts. A first-round RT-PCR of the TCR CDR3 used the HTBI primer set with the Qiagen OneStep RT-PCR kit. Libraries were constructed in a second round of multiplex PCR, after which size selection and purification were performed. Libraries were sequenced paired-end with 100 bp reads on an Illumina HiSeq2000. Concerning the study's data processing: SOAPnuke was used to process the raw data, with reads discarded if the reads contained adapters or uncalled bases, had a mean Phred below 15, or lacked an exact constant-primer or identifier match. High-quality paired reads were merged using COPE v1.2.5, and each unique nucleotide sequence was defined as a clonotype. MiTCR v1.1 was used to align clonotypes to the IMGT TRBV, TRBD and TRBJ reference segments. Analysis was restricted to V-J combinations with a frequency above 0.0001, which covered roughly 99% of repertoires. The TCS score was defined as F50 (clonal expansion) divided by E x V (chaos), with BLOSUM62-based TCRdist calculated between CDR3 peptides within each V-J. Welch's t-statistics and random forest reduced fewer than 550 V-J features to 10 to 15, which were used in a naive Bayes classifier (R e1071). TCRdb reprocessing: public reads trimmed at Q25 with fastp, clones called with MiXCR, in-frame beta chains kept. Entries are consolidated by CDR3 protein sequence, retaining the most common genes and DNA. The V and J calls follow TCRdb's processing rather than the paper's. The sample table records hundreds of thousands of distinct CDR3 sequences; around 15% of these occur just once. The ten largest account for 28% of the sample.

From the cysteine up to the phenylalanine, the CDR3 has a length of 14 residues. CDR3 DNA only is kept here, 42 bases in frame from base 1. For this chain, trimming is 5 bases at the V end and 3 bases at the J end, and the number of junction bases without a gene match is 3. This clonotype occurred many times. Its antigen is still unknown. Per-nucleotide qualities are absent, and no much larger clonotype sits a single base away. Sequencing used blood. The V and J genes are TRBV12-3 or TRBV12-4 and TRBJ1-5; the central 8 bases match TRBD1. The sequence came from a man aged 45-65 years with Graves' ophthalmopathy. The CDR3 protein: CASSDRGLNQPQHF. The nucleotides read TGTGCCAGCAGTGACAGGGGACTCAATCAGCCCCAGCATTTT.